This T cell receptor (beta chain) comes out of a study of T cell changes during pregnancy in multiple sclerosis. CDR1 is SNHLY, CDR2 FYNNEI, per germline. Trimming cost V 9 bases and J 5 bases; bases outside gene matches: 14. The CDR3 extends over 15 amino acids. The data were produced by immunoSEQ multiplex PCR, yet TCRdb's version contains in-frame clones alone and is incomplete. The sample has about 40,000 clones; approximately 91% are singletons. The receptor was isolated from a female donor in good health, enrolled as a control in a pregnancy study. The J gene is TRBJ1-1, the V gene TRBV2, with 8 bases identical to TRBD1. This specimen consisted of CD4+ T cells from peripheral blood mononuclear cells, obtained in the second trimester of pregnancy. The CDR3 loop is CASSRGQGARTEAFF. DNA for the CDR3: TGTGCCAGTAGTAGGGGGCAGGGGGCGCGGACTGAAGCTTTCTTT.